This entry lists 24 T cell receptor beta chains sequenced from one sample in a study of cytomegalovirus exposure and HLA in healthy donors. Using immunoSEQ multiplex PCR, the repertoire was profiled, and TCRdb retains in-frame clones only, with some absent. Among 90,000 or so clones, 85% were seen once, and the ten largest hold 20%. What was sequenced was PBMCs. These receptor sequences come from a man between 18 and 29 years old in good health and CMV-seropositive.

This clone was observed a single time. The J gene is TRBJ2-1, the V gene TRBV27; D is undetermined. Germline values: CDR1 MNHEY, CDR2 SMNVEV (reference sequence). The CDR3 loop spans 14 amino acids. The V and J ends lost 0 bases and 4 bases respectively, with 7 bases between them. Here the CDR3 DNA reads TGTGCCAGCAGTTTATCTATTCCGTACAATGAGCAGTTCTTC. Residues: CASSLSIPYNEQFF.

This clone appeared once. For the CDR3, the DNA is TGCGCCAGCACCCTGACCGGGGAGCTGTTTTTT. This translates into CASTLTGELFF. The rearrangement uses TRBV5-1 and TRBJ2-2; no reliable D call. Between the trimmed V and J ends, which lost 6 bases and 5 bases, there was a span of 5 bases. The germline gives CDR1 SGHRS, CDR2 YFSETQ. This CDR3 is built from 11 residues.

This chain connects TRBV6-6 to TRBJ1-1, with 10 bases identical to TRBD1. Germline CDR1 is MNHNY and CDR2 is SVGAGI (reference sequence). V lost 6 bases to trimming and J lost 10 bases; unmatched junction nucleotides: 8. CDR3 length: 13 residues. CDR3 DNA sequence: TGTGCCAGCAGCGGCGGACAGGGGGGGCGAGCTTTCTTT. This codes for CASSGGQGGRAFF.

In its sample, this clone was seen many times. The J gene is TRBJ2-3, the V gene TRBV11-2; maybe TRBD1 (6 bases). In germline, CDR1 is SGHAT, CDR2 FQNNGV. V gave up 0 bases and J gave up 0 bases, with 13 bases separating them. The CDR3 has 17 residues. CDR3 loop: CASSLDLQGISTDTQYF. The CDR3 region has the DNA TGTGCCAGCAGCTTAGATCTGCAGGGGATTAGCACAGATACGCAGTATTTT.

J is TRBJ2-7 and V is TRBV10-3; D is perhaps TRBD2 (6 bases). The CDR3 is 15 residues long. CDR1 ENHRY and CDR2 SYGVKD come from the germline V gene. Trimming removed 2 bases from V and 0 bases from J, with 11 bases in between. Written as DNA, the CDR3 is TGTGCCATCAGTGAGGAAGCGGGTCTCTCCTACGAGCAGTACTTC. Amino acids: CAISEEAGLSYEQYF.

The sample holds one count of this clone. The chain couples TRBV27 to TRBJ2-2, with TRBD1 matching 9 bases. This CDR3 contains 16 residues. CDR1 and CDR2 (germline): MNHEY, SMNVEV (reference sequence). The V segment lost 2 bases and the J segment 1 base; nucleotides outside the gene matches: 2. In DNA, the CDR3 is TGTGCCAGCAGTTTAAAGGGACAGGGGAACACCGGGGAGCTGTTTTTT. Translation: CASSLKGQGNTGELFF.

This chain joins TRBV5-1 and TRBJ1-1; 12 bases agree with TRBD1. CDR1 and CDR2 from the germline V gene are SGHRS and YFSETQ. The CDR3 runs to 15 residues. V dropped 2 bases and J dropped 2; count of bases not matched to a gene: 1. The CDR3 DNA sequence: TGCGCCAGCAGCTTTGGGACAGGGGGCAACACTGAAGCTTTCTTT. Translating gives CASSFGTGGNTEAFF.

This rearrangement joins TRBV5-5 to TRBJ2-7; D ambiguous. The CDR3 totals 14 residues. The germline V and J ends were trimmed by 0 bases and 0 bases, with 7 bases remaining between them. CDR1 and CDR2 from the germline V gene are SGHKS and YYEKEE (reference sequence). In DNA, the CDR3 is TGTGCCAGCAGCTTGGCAGGCCTCTCCTACGAGCAGTACTTC. Translation: CASSLAGLSYEQYF.

The chain is built from TRBV28 and TRBJ2-5; TRBD2 agrees at 13 bases. The CDR3 spans 15 residues. V was pared by 5 bases and J by 6 bases, with 6 bases of the junction left unmatched. CDR1 is MDHEN and CDR2 is SYDVKM in the germline V gene. The CDR3 spells CASSAGLAGMKTQYF. The DNA of the CDR3 is TGTGCCAGCAGTGCGGGACTAGCGGGAATGAAGACCCAGTACTTC.

The V and J genes are TRBV9 and TRBJ1-1, with D possibly matching TRBD1 (6 bases). CDR3 length: 13 residues. Deletions cut 7 bases from V and 2 bases from J, with 12 bases between. Germline CDR1 reads SGDLS; CDR2 reads YYNGEE. CDR3 protein: CASGTRGNTEAFF. The CDR3 nucleotides are TGTGCCAGCGGTACCAGGGGTAACACTGAAGCTTTCTTT.

This chain links TRBV25-1 with TRBJ2-1; perhaps TRBD2 as D (7 bases). The V gene lost 8 bases and the J gene lost 2 bases, with 13 bases spanning the gap. CDR1 and CDR2 (germline): MGHDK, SYGVNS. The CDR3 spans 14 residues. The CDR3 sequence: CASQVGGPYNEQFF. The DNA of the CDR3 is TGTGCCAGCCAAGTGGGGGGGCCCTACAATGAGCAGTTCTTC.

The rearrangement uses TRBV5-4 and TRBJ2-5; D is possibly TRBD2 (5 bases). The V gene's germline CDR1 is SGHNT and CDR2 YYREEE (reference sequence). This CDR3 has 13 residues. V gave up 4 bases and J gave up 7 bases, with 14 bases separating them. CDR3 DNA sequence: TGTGCCAGCAGCATGGACCGGGGTGGGACCCAGTACTTC. Amino acid sequence: CASSMDRGGTQYF.

This clone is a singleton in its sample. V usage is TRBV4-1 and J usage is TRBJ2-7, with 8 nucleotides matching TRBD2. V lost 1 base, J lost 2 bases, and 7 bases stayed unmatched. Germline V gene data show CDR1 as MGHRA and CDR2 as YSYEKL. The CDR3 is 16 residues long. The chain's CDR3 is CASSQGPSGSPYEQYF. The CDR3 DNA reads as TGCGCCAGCAGCCAAGGGCCTAGCGGGTCCCCCTACGAGCAGTACTTC.

This chain links TRBV27 with TRBJ2-1, with 8 nucleotides matching TRBD2. Germline values: CDR1 MNHEY, CDR2 SMNVEV (reference sequence). The V gene end was trimmed by 8 bases and the J gene end by 5 bases; junction bases not matched to a gene: 8. The CDR3 is made up of 14 amino acids. The CDR3 bases are TGTGCCAGCGAAAGCGGGGGAGGCAACAATGAGCAGTTCTTC. Protein product: CASESGGGNNEQFF.

The chain has TRBV14 and TRBJ2-2; D is possibly TRBD1 (5 bases). The CDR3 runs to 14 residues. V lost 5 bases, J lost 4 bases, and 11 bases lay in between. Germline V lookup: CDR1 SGHDN, CDR2 FVKESK. The CDR3 DNA sequence: TGTGCCAGCAGCGCGCGACAGCTCACCGGGGAGCTGTTTTTT. This codes for CASSARQLTGELFF.

In regard to this clone: The identical CDR3 is also encoded by other nucleotide sequences in the sample. The chain links TRBV29-1 to TRBJ2-7, with 11 positions matching TRBD1. Losses at the gene ends were 6 bases for V and 4 bases for J; bases not matched to a gene: 5. This CDR3 contains 13 residues. Germline V gene lookup returns CDR1 SQVTM and CDR2 ANQGSEA. CDR3 DNA sequence: TGCAGCGTAGAGGGGACAGGGGGTTACGAGCAGTACTTC. This translates into CSVEGTGGYEQYF.

This clone occurred once. The chain combines TRBV19 with TRBJ2-5; D is perhaps TRBD2 (5 bases). The germline gives CDR1 LNHDA, CDR2 SQIVND (reference sequence). V lost 2 bases to trimming and J lost 0 bases, with 16 bases between them. The CDR3 covers 17 residues. DNA for the CDR3: TGTGCCAGTAGTATACGTAGTGGGAGTGAGTACCAAGAGACCCAGTACTTC. This translates into CASSIRSGSEYQETQYF.

V is TRBV23-1 and J is TRBJ1-5; TRBD1 might be the D (5 bases). TRBV23-1 is marked as an open reading frame, function uncertain. V dropped 7 bases and J dropped 4 bases, with 26 bases sitting between them. The CDR3 sequence is 18 residues long. CDR3 coding DNA: TGCGCCAGCACCTTCAACGAAGGGGACCGGGAGTTTAATCAGCCCCAGCATTTT. As protein: CASTFNEGDREFNQPQHF.

This clone was seen a handful of times. The chain uses TRBV18 and TRBJ2-7; D is ambiguous. Trimming pared 0 bases from V and 2 bases from J, leaving 5 bases between. Germline CDR1 KGHSH, CDR2 LQKENI. The CDR3 covers 13 residues. CDR3 bases: TGTGCCAGCTCACCACCGTCGGCCTACGAGCAGTACTTC. Residues: CASSPPSAYEQYF.

This clone turned up a few times. The chain recombines TRBV11-2 with TRBJ2-7; D ambiguous. This CDR3 spans 11 amino acids. V was shortened by 1 base and J by 4 bases, with 2 bases between the two germline ends. Germline CDR1 SGHAT, CDR2 FQNNGV. CDR3 DNA: TGTGCCAGCAGCTTAGTATACGAGCAGTACTTC. Protein product: CASSLVYEQYF.

The chain joins TRBV19 to TRBJ1-5, with D uncertain. This CDR3 comprises 17 residues. Looked up from germline, CDR1 is LNHDA and CDR2 is SQIVND (reference sequence). V was trimmed by 3 bases and J by 0 bases, leaving 15 bases between them. The CDR3 reads CASSIRRDHYSNQPQHF. The CDR3 nucleotides read TGTGCCAGTAGTATTCGGAGGGATCATTATAGCAATCAGCCCCAGCATTTT.

Only one count was recorded for this clone. The rearrangement links TRBV2 to TRBJ2-7, with D maybe TRBD1 (6 bases). The CDR3 runs 12 residues. V lost 5 bases and J lost 4, with 9 bases in between. The germline V gene encodes CDR1 SNHLY and CDR2 FYNNEI. CDR3 nucleotide sequence: TGTGCCAGCAGTTCACAGGGTTACGAGCAGTACGTC. This encodes CASSSQGYEQYV.

CDR3 region: CASSVGGGNTGELFF. In DNA, the CDR3 is TGTGCCAGCAGCGTAGGAGGGGGAAACACCGGGGAGCTGTTTTTT. The V and J genes are TRBV9 and TRBJ2-2, with D possibly matching TRBD1 (6 bases). This CDR3 spans 15 amino acids. The V gene's germline CDR1 is SGDLS and CDR2 YYNGEE. Deletions cut 0 bases from V and 2 bases from J, with 8 bases between. The variable domain in full, with the rest retrieved from reference TRBV9 and TRBJ2-2, is DSGVTQTPKHLITATGQRVTLRCSPRSGDLSVYWYQQSLDQGLQFLIQYYNGEERAKGNILERFSAQQFPDLHSELNLSSLELGDSALYFCASSVGGGNTGELFFGEGSRLTVL.

The rearrangement joins TRBV9 to TRBJ1-5, with D possibly TRBD1 on 5 matching bases. The V end lost 0 bases, the J end lost 10 bases, and 14 bases lay between the germline ends. Per germline, CDR1 SGDLS and CDR2 YYNGEE. This CDR3 comprises 14 residues. CDR3 DNA: TGTGCCAGCAGCGTAGACGGGAGCGGGGCACCCCAGCATTTT. The encoded protein is CASSVDGSGAPQHF.